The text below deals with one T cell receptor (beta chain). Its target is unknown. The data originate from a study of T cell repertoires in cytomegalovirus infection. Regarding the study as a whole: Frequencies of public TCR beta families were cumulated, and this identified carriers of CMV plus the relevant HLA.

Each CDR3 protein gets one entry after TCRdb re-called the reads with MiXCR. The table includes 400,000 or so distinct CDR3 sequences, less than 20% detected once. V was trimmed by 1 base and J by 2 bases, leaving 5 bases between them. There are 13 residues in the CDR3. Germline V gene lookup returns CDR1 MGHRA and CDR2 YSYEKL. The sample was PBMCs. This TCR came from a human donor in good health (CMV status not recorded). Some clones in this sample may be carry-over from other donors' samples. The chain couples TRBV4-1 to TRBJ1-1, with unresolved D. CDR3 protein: CASSQGFNTEAFF. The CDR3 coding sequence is TGCGCCAGCAGCCAAGGTTTTAACACTGAAGCTTTCTTT.